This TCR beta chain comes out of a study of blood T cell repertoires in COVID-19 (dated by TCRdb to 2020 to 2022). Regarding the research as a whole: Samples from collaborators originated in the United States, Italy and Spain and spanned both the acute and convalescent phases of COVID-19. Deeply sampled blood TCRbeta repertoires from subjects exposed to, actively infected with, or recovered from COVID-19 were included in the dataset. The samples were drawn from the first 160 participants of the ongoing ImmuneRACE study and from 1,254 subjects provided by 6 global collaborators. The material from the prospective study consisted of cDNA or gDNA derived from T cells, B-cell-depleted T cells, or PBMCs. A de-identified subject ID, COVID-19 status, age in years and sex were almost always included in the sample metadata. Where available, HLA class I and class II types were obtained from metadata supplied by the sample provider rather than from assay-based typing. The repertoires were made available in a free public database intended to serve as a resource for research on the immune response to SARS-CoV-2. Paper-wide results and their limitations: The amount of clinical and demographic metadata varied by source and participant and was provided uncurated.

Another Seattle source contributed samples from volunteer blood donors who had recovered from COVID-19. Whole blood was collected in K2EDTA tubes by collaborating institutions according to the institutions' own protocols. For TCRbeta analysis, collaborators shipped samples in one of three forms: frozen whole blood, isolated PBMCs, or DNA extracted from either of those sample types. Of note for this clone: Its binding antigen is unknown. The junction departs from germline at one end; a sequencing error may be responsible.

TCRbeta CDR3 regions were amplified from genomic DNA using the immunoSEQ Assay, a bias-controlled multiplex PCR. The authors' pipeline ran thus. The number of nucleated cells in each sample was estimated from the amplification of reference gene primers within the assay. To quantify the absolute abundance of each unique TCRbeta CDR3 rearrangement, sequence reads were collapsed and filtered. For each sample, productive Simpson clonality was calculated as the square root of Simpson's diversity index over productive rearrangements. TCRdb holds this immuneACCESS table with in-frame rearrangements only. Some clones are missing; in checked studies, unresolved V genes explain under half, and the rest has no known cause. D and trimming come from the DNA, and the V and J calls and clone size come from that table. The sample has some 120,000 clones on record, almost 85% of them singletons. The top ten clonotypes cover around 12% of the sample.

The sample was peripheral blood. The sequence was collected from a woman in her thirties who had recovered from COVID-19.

The bases read TGTGCCAGCAGCCTAACAGGGGGGGACACTGAAGCTTTCTTT. It translates to CASSLTGGDTEAFF. The V and J genes are TRBV7-3 and TRBJ1-1; TRBD1 fits 8 bases in the junction. Looking up the germline V gene yields CDR1 SGHTA and CDR2 FQGTGA. Reading from cysteine to phenylalanine, the CDR3 counts 14 amino acids. The CDR3 DNA has 42 bases and is translated from base 1. With all but the CDR3 taken from the reference TRBV7-3 and TRBJ1-1 genes, the full variable domain is: GAGVSQTPSNKVTEKGKYVELRCDPISGHTALYWYRQSLGQGPEFLIYFQGTGAADDSGLPNDRFFAVRPEGSVSTLKIQRTERGDSAVYLCASSLTGGDTEAFFGQGTRLTVV.